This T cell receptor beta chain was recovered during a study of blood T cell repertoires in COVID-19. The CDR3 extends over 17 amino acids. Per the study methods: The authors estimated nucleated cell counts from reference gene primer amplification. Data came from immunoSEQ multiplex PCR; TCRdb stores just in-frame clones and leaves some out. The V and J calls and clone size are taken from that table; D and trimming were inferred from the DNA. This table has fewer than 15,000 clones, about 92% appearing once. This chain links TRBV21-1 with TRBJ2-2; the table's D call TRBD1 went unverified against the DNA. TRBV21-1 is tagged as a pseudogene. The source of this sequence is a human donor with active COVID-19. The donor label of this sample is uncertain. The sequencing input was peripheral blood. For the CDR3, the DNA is TGTGCCAGCACCGAGGGCGCAGGGGGCGCGAACACCGGGGAGCTGTTTTTT. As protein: CASTEGAGGANTGELFF.